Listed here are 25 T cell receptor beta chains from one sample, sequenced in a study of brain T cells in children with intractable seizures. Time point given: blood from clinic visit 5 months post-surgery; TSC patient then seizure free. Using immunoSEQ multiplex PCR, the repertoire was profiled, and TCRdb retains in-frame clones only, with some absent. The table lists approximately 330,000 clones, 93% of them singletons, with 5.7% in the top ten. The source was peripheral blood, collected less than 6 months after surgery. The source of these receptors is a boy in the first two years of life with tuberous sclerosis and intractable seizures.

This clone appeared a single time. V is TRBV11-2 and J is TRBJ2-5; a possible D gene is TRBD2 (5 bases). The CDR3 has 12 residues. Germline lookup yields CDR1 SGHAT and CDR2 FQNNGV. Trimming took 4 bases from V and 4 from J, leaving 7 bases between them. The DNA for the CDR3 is TGTGCCAGCAGCTGGGGAGTAGAGACCCAGTACTTC. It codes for CASSWGVETQYF.

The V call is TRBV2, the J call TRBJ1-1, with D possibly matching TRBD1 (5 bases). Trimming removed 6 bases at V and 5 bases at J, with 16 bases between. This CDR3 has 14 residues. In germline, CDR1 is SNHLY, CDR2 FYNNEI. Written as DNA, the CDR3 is TGTGCCAGCAGGGGGGACGGGGCGGGGACTGAAGCTTTCTTT. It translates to CASRGDGAGTEAFF.

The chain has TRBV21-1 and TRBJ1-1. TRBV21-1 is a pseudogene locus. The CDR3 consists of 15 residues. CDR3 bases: TGTGCCAGCAGCATTCAGACGCTAGCGAACACTGAAGCTTTCTTT. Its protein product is CASSIQTLANTEAFF.

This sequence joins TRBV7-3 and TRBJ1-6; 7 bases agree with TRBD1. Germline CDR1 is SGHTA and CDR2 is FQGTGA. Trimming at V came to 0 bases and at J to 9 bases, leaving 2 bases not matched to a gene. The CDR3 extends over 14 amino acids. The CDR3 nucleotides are TGTGCCAGCAGCTTAACGCACAGGGGTTCACCCCTCCACTTT. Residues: CASSLTHRGSPLHF.

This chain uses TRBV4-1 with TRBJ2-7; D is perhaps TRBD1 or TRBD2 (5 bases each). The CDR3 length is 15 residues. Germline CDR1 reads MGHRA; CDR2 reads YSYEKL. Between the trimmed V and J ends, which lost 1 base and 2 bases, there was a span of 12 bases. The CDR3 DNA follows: TGCGCCAGCAGCCAAGTATGGGACGCCACCTACGAGCAGTACTTC. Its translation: CASSQVWDATYEQYF.

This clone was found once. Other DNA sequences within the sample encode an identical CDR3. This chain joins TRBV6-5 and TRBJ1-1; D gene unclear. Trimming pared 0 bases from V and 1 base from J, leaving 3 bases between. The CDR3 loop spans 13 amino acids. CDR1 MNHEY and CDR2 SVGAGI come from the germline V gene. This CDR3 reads CASSYSRNTEAFF. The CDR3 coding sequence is TGTGCCAGCAGTTACTCCCGGAACACTGAAGCTTTCTTT.

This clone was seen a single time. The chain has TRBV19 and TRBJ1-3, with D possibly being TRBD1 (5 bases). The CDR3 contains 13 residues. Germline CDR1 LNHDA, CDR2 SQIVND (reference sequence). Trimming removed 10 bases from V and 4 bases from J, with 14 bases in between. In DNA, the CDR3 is TGTGCCACGGGACCGGGAACGGGAAACACCATATATTTT. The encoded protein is CATGPGTGNTIYF. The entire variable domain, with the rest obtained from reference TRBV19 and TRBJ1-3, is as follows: DGGITQSPKYLFRKEGQNVTLSCEQNLNHDAMYWYRQDPGQGLRLIYYSQIVNDFQKGDIAEGYSVSREKKESFPLTVTSAQKNPTAFYLCATGPGTGNTIYFGEGSWLTVV.

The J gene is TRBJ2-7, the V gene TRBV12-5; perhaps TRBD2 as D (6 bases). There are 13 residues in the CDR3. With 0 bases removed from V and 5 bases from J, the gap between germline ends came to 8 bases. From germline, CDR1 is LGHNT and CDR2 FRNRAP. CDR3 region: CASGLVGGHEQYF. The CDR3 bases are TGTGCTAGTGGTTTGGTGGGAGGCCACGAGCAGTACTTC.

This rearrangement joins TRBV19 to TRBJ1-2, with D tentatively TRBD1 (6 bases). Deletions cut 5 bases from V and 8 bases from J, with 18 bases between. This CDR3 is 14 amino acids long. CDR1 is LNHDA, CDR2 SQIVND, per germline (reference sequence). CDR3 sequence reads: CASSPQTVGGGYTF. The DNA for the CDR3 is TGTGCCAGTAGTCCGCAAACCGTCGGGGGCGGCTACACCTTC.

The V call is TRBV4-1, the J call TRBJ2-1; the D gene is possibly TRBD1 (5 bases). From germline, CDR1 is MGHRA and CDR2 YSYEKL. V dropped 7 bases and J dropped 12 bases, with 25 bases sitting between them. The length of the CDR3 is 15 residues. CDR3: CASTQALTVATPQFF. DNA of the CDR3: TGCGCCAGCACGCAAGCACTGACAGTGGCTACTCCGCAGTTCTTC.

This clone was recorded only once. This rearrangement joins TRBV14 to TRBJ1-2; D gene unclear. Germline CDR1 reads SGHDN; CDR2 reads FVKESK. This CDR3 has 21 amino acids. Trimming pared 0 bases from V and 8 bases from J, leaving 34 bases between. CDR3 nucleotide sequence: TGTGCCAGCAGCCAAGATTTTGGTGGTGGAAAAGATATTCGGCGTCCGCGGGGCTACACCTTC. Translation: CASSQDFGGGKDIRRPRGYTF.

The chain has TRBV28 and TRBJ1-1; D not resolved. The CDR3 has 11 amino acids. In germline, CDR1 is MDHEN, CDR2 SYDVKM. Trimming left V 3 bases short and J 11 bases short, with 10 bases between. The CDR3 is CASSLRMEAFF. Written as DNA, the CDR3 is TGTGCCAGCAGTTTGAGAATGGAGGCTTTCTTT.

Written as DNA, the CDR3 is TGTGCCAGCAGATTAGGAGGGTATAATTCACCCCTCCACTTT. This encodes CASRLGGYNSPLHF. The chain combines TRBV6-6 with TRBJ1-6; D is undetermined. This CDR3 has 14 residues. Trimming took off 6 bases at V and 4 bases at J, with 10 bases between the two ends. The germline CDR1 and CDR2 sequences are MNHNY and SVGAGI (reference sequence).

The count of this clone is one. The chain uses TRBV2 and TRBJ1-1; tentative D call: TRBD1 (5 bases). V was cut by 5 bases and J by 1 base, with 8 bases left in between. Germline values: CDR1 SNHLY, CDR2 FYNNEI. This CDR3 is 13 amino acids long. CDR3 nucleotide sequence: TGTGCCAGCAGTAAGACAGAGAACACTGAAGCTTTCTTT. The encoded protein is CASSKTENTEAFF.

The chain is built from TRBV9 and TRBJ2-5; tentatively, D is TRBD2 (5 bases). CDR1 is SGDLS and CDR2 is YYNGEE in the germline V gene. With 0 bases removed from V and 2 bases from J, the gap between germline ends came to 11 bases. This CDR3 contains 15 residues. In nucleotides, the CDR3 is TGTGCCAGCAGCGTAGTCGGAGGTAGACAAGAGACCCAGTACTTC. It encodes CASSVVGGRQETQYF.

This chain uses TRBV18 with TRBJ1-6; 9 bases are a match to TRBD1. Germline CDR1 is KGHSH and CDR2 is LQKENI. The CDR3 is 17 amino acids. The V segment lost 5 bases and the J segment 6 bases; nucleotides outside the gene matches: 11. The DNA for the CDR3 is TGTGCCAGCTCATCTTTCTCGCCGGGACAGGGTAATTCACCCCTCCACTTT. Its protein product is CASSSFSPGQGNSPLHF. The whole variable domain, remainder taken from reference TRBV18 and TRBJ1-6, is NAGVMQNPRHLVRRRGQEARLRCSPMKGHSHVYWYRQLPEEGLKFMVYLQKENIIDESGMPKERFSAEFPKEGPSILRIQQVVRGDSAAYFCASSSFSPGQGNSPLHFGNGTRLTVT.

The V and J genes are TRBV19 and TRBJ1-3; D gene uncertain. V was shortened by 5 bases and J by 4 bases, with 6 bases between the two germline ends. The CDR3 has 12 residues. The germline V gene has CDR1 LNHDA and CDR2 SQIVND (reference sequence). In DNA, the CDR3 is TGTGCCAGTAGTCGAGTGGGAAACACCATATATTTT. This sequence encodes CASSRVGNTIYF.

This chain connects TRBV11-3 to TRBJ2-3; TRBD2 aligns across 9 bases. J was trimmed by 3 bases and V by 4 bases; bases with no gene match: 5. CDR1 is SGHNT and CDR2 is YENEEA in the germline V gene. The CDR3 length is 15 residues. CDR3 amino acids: CASSSRGLATDTQYF. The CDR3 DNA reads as TGTGCCAGCAGCTCTCGGGGACTAGCTACAGATACGCAGTATTTT. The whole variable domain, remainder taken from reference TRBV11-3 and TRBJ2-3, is EAGVVQSPRYKIIEKKQPVAFWCNPISGHNTLYWYLQNLGQGPELLIRYENEEAVDDSQLPKDRFSAERLKGVDSTLKIQPAELGDSAVYLCASSSRGLATDTQYFGPGTRLTVL.

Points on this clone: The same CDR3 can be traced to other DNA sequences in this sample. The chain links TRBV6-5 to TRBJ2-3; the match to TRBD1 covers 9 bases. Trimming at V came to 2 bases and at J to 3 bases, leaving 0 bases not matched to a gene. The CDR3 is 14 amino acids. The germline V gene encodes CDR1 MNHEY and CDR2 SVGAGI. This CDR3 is CASSYGQGTDTQYF. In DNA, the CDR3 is TGTGCCAGCAGTTACGGACAGGGGACAGATACGCAGTATTTT.

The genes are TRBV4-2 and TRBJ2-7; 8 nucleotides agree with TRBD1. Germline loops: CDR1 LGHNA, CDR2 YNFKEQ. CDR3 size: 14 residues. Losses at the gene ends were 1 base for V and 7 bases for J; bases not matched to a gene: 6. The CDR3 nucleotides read TGTGCCAGCAGCCAAGTGGACAGGGTCGAAGAGCAGTACTTC. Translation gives CASSQVDRVEEQYF.

CDR3 sequence: CASSQVRNQPQHF. As DNA, the CDR3 is TGTGCCAGCAGCCAAGTTCGAAATCAGCCCCAGCATTTT. This chain uses TRBV3-1 (or the pseudogene TRBV3-2) with TRBJ1-5; D is undetermined. The germline V gene has CDR1 LGHDT and CDR2 YNNKEL (reference sequence). The CDR3 runs 13 residues. Between the trimmed V and J ends, which lost 1 base and 4 bases, there was a span of 5 bases.

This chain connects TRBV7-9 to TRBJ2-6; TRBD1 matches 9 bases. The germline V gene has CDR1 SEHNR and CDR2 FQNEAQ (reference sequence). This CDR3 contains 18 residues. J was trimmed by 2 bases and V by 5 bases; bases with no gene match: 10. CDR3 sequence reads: CASSHLRGQGTGANVLTF. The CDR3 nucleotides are TGTGCCAGCAGCCATCTACGGGGACAGGGAACTGGGGCCAACGTCCTGACTTTC.

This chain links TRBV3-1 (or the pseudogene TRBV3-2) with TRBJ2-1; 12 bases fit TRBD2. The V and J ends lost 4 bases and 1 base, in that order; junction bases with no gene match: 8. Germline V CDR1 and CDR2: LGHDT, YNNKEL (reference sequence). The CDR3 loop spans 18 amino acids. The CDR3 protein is CASSPRLAGVTSYNEQFF. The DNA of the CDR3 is TGTGCCAGCAGCCCGAGACTAGCGGGAGTAACTTCCTACAATGAGCAGTTCTTC.

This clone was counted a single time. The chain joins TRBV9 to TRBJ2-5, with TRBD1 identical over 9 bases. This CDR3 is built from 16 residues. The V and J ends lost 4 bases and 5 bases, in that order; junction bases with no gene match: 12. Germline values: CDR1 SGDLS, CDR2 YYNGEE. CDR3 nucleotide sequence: TGTGCCAGCAGCTTCGGGACAGGGCGGGCCGGGGAGACCCAGTACTTC. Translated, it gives CASSFGTGRAGETQYF.

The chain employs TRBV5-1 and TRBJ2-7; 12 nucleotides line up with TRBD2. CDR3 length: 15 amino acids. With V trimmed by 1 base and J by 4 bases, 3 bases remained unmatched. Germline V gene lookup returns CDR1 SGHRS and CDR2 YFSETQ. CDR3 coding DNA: TGCGCCAGCAGCTTGCCGACTAGCGGGAGTTACGAGCAGTACTTC. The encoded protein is CASSLPTSGSYEQYF.